The entry that follows covers one T cell receptor (beta chain) sequence. In the original workflow: By means of reference gene primer amplification, nucleated cell counts were estimated. This table comes from immunoSEQ multiplex PCR, and its TCRdb copy is limited to in-frame clones, with some not included. The D gene and trimming were derived from the DNA, and the V and J assignments and clone size from that table. The sample has roughly 340,000 clones; around 87% are singletons. Germline CDR1 KGHDR, CDR2 SFDVKD. The CDR3 consists of 16 residues. V lost 4 bases to trimming and J lost 2 bases; unmatched junction nucleotides: 7. The data originate from a study of blood T cell repertoires in COVID-19. Study overall: Italy, Spain and the United States were the sources of the convalescent and acute COVID-19 samples. T cells, B-cell-depleted T cells, or PBMCs supplied cDNA or gDNA.

Everyone who took part was about 18 to 90 years old, and they came from about 25 US areas. This rearrangement joins TRBV24-1 to TRBJ1-2; TRBD1 matches at 9 bases. Sequenced sample: PBMCs or T cells enriched from blood (not recorded which). The source is a man in his forties or fifties in a cohort exposed to, infected with or recovered from COVID-19 (not recorded which). The CDR3 here is CATSETGTGQNYGYTF. The CDR3 DNA reads TGTGCCACCAGTGAAACCGGGACAGGGCAGAACTATGGCTACACCTTC.